The 5 T cell receptor beta chains given below trace back to one sample, sequenced in a study of cytomegalovirus exposure and HLA in healthy donors. Sequencing was performed with immunoSEQ multiplex PCR; in TCRdb, only in-frame clones are kept and a portion is missing. Among hundreds of thousands of clones listed, approximately 83% were seen once. The specimen was PBMCs. The source of these receptors is a woman aged 25-40 years in good health and CMV-seropositive.

V is TRBV27 and J is TRBJ2-1; TRBD1 agrees at 9 bases. Unmatched junction bases numbered 10, after V lost 5 bases and J lost 5 bases. The germline CDR1 and CDR2 sequences are MNHEY and SMNVEV (reference sequence). The CDR3 is made up of 16 amino acids. The CDR3 nucleotides are TGTGCCAGCAGTACCCGGGACAGGGTGAGTCACAATGAGCAGTTCTTC. Translation gives CASSTRDRVSHNEQFF.

The chain uses TRBV30 and TRBJ1-2; TRBD1 aligns across 9 bases. V shed 1 base and J 7 bases; nucleotides not matched to a gene: 7. Germline V gene lookup returns CDR1 GTSNPN and CDR2 SVGIG (reference sequence). There are 14 residues in the CDR3. CDR3 sequence (DNA): TGTGCCTGGAGTGCGTTAGGGGACAGGGCTGGCTACACCTTC. Protein: CAWSALGDRAGYTF. Full variable domain (missing parts from reference TRBV30 and TRBJ1-2): SQTIHQWPATLVQPVGSPLSLECTVEGTSNPNLYWYRQAAGRGLQLLFYSVGIGQISSEVPQNLSASRPQDRQFILSSKKLLLSDSGFYLCAWSALGDRAGYTFGSGTRLTVV.

V usage is TRBV27 and J usage is TRBJ2-1; D gene ambiguous. Germline CDR1 reads MNHEY; CDR2 reads SMNVEV (reference sequence). V shed 3 bases and J shed 4 bases, with 13 bases lying between them. The CDR3 contains 15 residues. The CDR3 region is CASSFLSDGYNEQFF. The CDR3 nucleotides are TGTGCCAGCAGTTTCTTGAGCGACGGGTACAATGAGCAGTTCTTC.

This clone appeared a single time. The rearrangement joins TRBV5-6 to TRBJ1-1, with no clear D. Trimming stripped 3 bases from V and 8 bases from J, with 11 bases between. The CDR3 contains 12 residues. The germline V gene encodes CDR1 SGHDT and CDR2 YYEEEE. In nucleotides, the CDR3 is TGTGCCAGCAGCTCTGCGGGTATAGAAGCTTTCTTT. It codes for CASSSAGIEAFF.

The chain has TRBV30 and TRBJ1-1; the match to TRBD1 covers 9 bases. The CDR3 contains 17 residues. V lost 2 bases to trimming and J lost 5 bases; unmatched junction nucleotides: 15. Germline CDR1 and CDR2: GTSNPN and SVGIG (reference sequence). CDR3 protein: CAWSYPRTGVKRTEAFF. Here the CDR3 DNA reads TGTGCCTGGAGTTACCCTAGGACAGGGGTGAAACGTACTGAAGCTTTCTTT.